These T cell receptor beta chains were read from a single sample in a study of T cells after yellow fever vaccination. One entry per CDR3 protein, called by TCRdb with MiXCR from the 5' RACE reads. Here the sample spans hundreds of thousands of distinct CDR3 sequences, approximately 12% being singletons. Here the sequenced sample was PBMCs, taken on the day of the yellow fever booster vaccination. The receptors shown here come from a man younger than 40 who received the YFV17D yellow fever vaccine. CDR3s include the opening cysteine and the closing phenylalanine or tryptophan. D genes are given only for firm matches. Expanded clones are given a class, and other clones once, few, many or no size at all.

abundance: few; v_gene: TRBV5-1; d_gene: -; j_gene: TRBJ2-3; CDR3aa: CASSQTTSPPDTQYF; CDR3nt: TGCGCCAGCAGCCAAACTACTAGCCCGCCAGATACGCAGTATTTT
abundance: -; v_gene: TRBV19; d_gene: TRBD1; j_gene: TRBJ1-2; CDR3aa: CASRPTGDDGYTF; CDR3nt: TGTGCCAGTAGGCCGACAGGGGACGATGGCTACACCTTC
abundance: -; v_gene: TRBV7-9; d_gene: -; j_gene: TRBJ1-6; CDR3aa: CASSPVQDNSPLHF; CDR3nt: TGTGCCAGCAGCCCGGTGCAGGATAATTCACCCCTCCACTTT
abundance: many; v_gene: TRBV5-1; d_gene: -; j_gene: TRBJ2-5; CDR3aa: CASSLGAGGFQETQYF; CDR3nt: TGCGCCAGCAGCTTGGGAGCTGGAGGATTCCAAGAGACCCAGTACTTC
abundance: -; v_gene: TRBV12-3/TRBV12-4; d_gene: TRBD2; j_gene: TRBJ2-3; CDR3aa: CASGTTSGGTDTQYF; CDR3nt: TGTGCCAGCGGAACGACTAGCGGGGGCACAGATACGCAGTATTTT
abundance: -; v_gene: TRBV6-2/TRBV6-3; d_gene: -; j_gene: TRBJ2-7; CDR3aa: CASSSDLGIYEQYF; CDR3nt: TGTGCCAGCAGCAGTGACTTGGGGATCTACGAGCAGTACTTC
abundance: few; v_gene: TRBV5-6; d_gene: -; j_gene: TRBJ2-7; CDR3aa: CASSLMGPGTYEQYF; CDR3nt: TGTGCCAGCAGCTTGATGGGACCCGGGACCTACGAGCAGTACTTC
abundance: -; v_gene: TRBV27; d_gene: -; j_gene: TRBJ2-2; CDR3aa: CASSFGQGELFF; CDR3nt: TGTGCCAGCAGTTTTGGACAGGGGGAGCTGTTTTTT
abundance: few; v_gene: TRBV25-1; d_gene: -; j_gene: TRBJ2-1; CDR3aa: CASSEWVGYNEQFF; CDR3nt: TGTGCCAGCAGTGAATGGGTAGGGTACAATGAGCAGTTCTTC
abundance: few; v_gene: TRBV7-8; d_gene: -; j_gene: TRBJ1-2; CDR3aa: CASSSPGLHGYTF; CDR3nt: TGTGCCAGCAGCTCACCAGGCTTACATGGCTACACCTTC
abundance: few; v_gene: TRBV19; d_gene: -; j_gene: TRBJ1-3; CDR3aa: CASSRGTVNVNTIYF; CDR3nt: TGTGCCAGTAGCCGGGGGACGGTCAATGTGAACACCATATATTTT
abundance: -; v_gene: TRBV28; d_gene: TRBD2; j_gene: TRBJ2-2; CDR3aa: CASSHRTSGRVGELFF; CDR3nt: TGTGCCAGCAGTCACAGGACTAGCGGGAGAGTCGGGGAGCTGTTTTTT
abundance: few; v_gene: TRBV27; d_gene: -; j_gene: TRBJ2-7; CDR3aa: CASSLTPRYEQYF; CDR3nt: TGTGCCAGCAGCCTAACCCCCCGGTACGAGCAGTACTTC
abundance: few; v_gene: TRBV7-2; d_gene: -; j_gene: TRBJ2-1; CDR3aa: CASSLVSPREQFF; CDR3nt: TGTGCCAGCAGCTTAGTGTCGCCGCGGGAGCAGTTCTTC
abundance: -; v_gene: TRBV27; d_gene: TRBD1; j_gene: TRBJ1-4; CDR3aa: CASSLRDRGSEKLFF; CDR3nt: TGTGCCAGCAGTTTAAGAGACAGGGGATCCGAAAAACTGTTTTTT
abundance: -; v_gene: TRBV28; d_gene: TRBD1; j_gene: TRBJ2-1; CDR3aa: CASIQTGSEQFF; CDR3nt: TGTGCCAGCATCCAGACAGGGTCTGAGCAGTTCTTC
abundance: -; v_gene: TRBV27; d_gene: -; j_gene: TRBJ1-2; CDR3aa: CASSNVGAGYTF; CDR3nt: TGTGCCAGCTCCAACGTGGGGGCGGGCTACACCTTC
abundance: -; v_gene: TRBV29-1; d_gene: -; j_gene: TRBJ2-3; CDR3aa: CSDRPHGADTQYF; CDR3nt: TGCAGCGACCGACCCCACGGGGCAGATACGCAGTATTTT
abundance: few; v_gene: TRBV6-1; d_gene: TRBD2; j_gene: TRBJ2-3; CDR3aa: CASRSGGPADTQYF; CDR3nt: TGTGCCAGCAGATCGGGAGGGCCGGCAGATACGCAGTATTTT
abundance: few; v_gene: TRBV28; d_gene: -; j_gene: TRBJ2-7; CDR3aa: CASSRFRGLSYEQYF; CDR3nt: TGTGCCAGCAGTCGGTTCAGGGGACTGTCCTACGAGCAGTACTTC
abundance: -; v_gene: TRBV7-2; d_gene: -; j_gene: TRBJ2-7; CDR3aa: CASSLVSEYEQYF; CDR3nt: TGTGCCAGCAGCTTAGTTTCCGAATACGAGCAGTACTTC
abundance: few; v_gene: TRBV12-3/TRBV12-4; d_gene: TRBD2; j_gene: TRBJ2-2; CDR3aa: CASSWTRNTGELFF; CDR3nt: TGTGCCAGCAGCTGGACTAGGAACACCGGGGAGCTGTTTTTT
abundance: -; v_gene: TRBV20-1; d_gene: -; j_gene: TRBJ2-7; CDR3aa: CSATVGVGYEQYF; CDR3nt: TGCAGTGCTACGGTGGGAGTGGGCTACGAGCAGTACTTC
abundance: few; v_gene: TRBV20-1; d_gene: -; j_gene: TRBJ2-5; CDR3aa: CSARGGQSQETQYF; CDR3nt: TGCAGTGCTAGGGGGGGGCAATCCCAAGAGACCCAGTACTTC
abundance: -; v_gene: TRBV4-3; d_gene: TRBD2; j_gene: TRBJ2-1; CDR3aa: CASSQGRSGRGDEQFF; CDR3nt: TGCGCCAGCAGCCAAGGTCGGAGCGGGAGAGGGGATGAGCAGTTCTTC
abundance: few; v_gene: TRBV7-8; d_gene: TRBD1; j_gene: TRBJ1-1; CDR3aa: CASSPGDRGREAFF; CDR3nt: TGTGCCAGCAGCCCCGGGGACAGGGGCAGGGAAGCTTTCTTT
abundance: -; v_gene: TRBV19; d_gene: -; j_gene: TRBJ2-1; CDR3aa: CASRVAGGDEQFF; CDR3nt: TGTGCCAGTAGGGTGGCCGGGGGAGATGAGCAGTTCTTC
abundance: -; v_gene: TRBV7-3; d_gene: -; j_gene: TRBJ2-5; CDR3aa: CASSLTGVQETQYF; CDR3nt: TGTGCCAGCAGCTTAACCGGGGTACAAGAGACCCAGTACTTC
abundance: -; v_gene: TRBV15; d_gene: TRBD1; j_gene: TRBJ1-6; CDR3aa: CATLGTGVMGPLHF; CDR3nt: TGTGCCACCCTCGGGACAGGGGTTATGGGGCCCCTCCACTTT
abundance: few; v_gene: TRBV12-3/TRBV12-4; d_gene: -; j_gene: TRBJ2-2; CDR3aa: CASAAEANTGELFF; CDR3nt: TGTGCCAGCGCAGCAGAGGCGAACACCGGGGAGCTGTTTTTT
abundance: few; v_gene: TRBV3-1; d_gene: TRBD2; j_gene: TRBJ2-7; CDR3aa: CATAVAGDREQYF; CDR3nt: TGTGCCACCGCCGTAGCGGGAGACCGCGAGCAGTACTTC
abundance: few; v_gene: TRBV4-1; d_gene: TRBD2; j_gene: TRBJ2-2; CDR3aa: CASSQQGGRNTGELFF; CDR3nt: TGCGCCAGCAGCCAACAGGGAGGGAGGAACACCGGGGAGCTGTTTTTT
abundance: many; v_gene: TRBV7-6; d_gene: -; j_gene: TRBJ2-3; CDR3aa: CASSFQGLDTQYF; CDR3nt: TGTGCCAGCAGCTTCCAGGGTTTAGATACGCAGTATTTT
abundance: -; v_gene: TRBV20-1; d_gene: -; j_gene: TRBJ2-3; CDR3aa: CSASPGTDTQYF; CDR3nt: TGCAGTGCTAGCCCAGGCACAGATACGCAGTATTTT
abundance: -; v_gene: TRBV7-3; d_gene: TRBD2; j_gene: TRBJ2-1; CDR3aa: CASSAGLAREQFF; CDR3nt: TGTGCCAGCAGCGCCGGACTAGCTCGTGAGCAGTTCTTC
abundance: few; v_gene: TRBV7-6; d_gene: -; j_gene: TRBJ2-5; CDR3aa: CASSSYGSQETQYF; CDR3nt: TGTGCCAGCAGCTCTTACGGGTCACAAGAGACCCAGTACTTC
abundance: few; v_gene: TRBV20-1; d_gene: -; j_gene: TRBJ2-1; CDR3aa: CSARLTSNEQFF; CDR3nt: TGCAGTGCTAGGCTGACTAGCAATGAGCAGTTCTTC
abundance: -; v_gene: TRBV10-3; d_gene: -; j_gene: TRBJ1-2; CDR3aa: CAISEPGVYIYGYTF; CDR3nt: TGTGCCATCAGTGAGCCAGGGGTCTATATCTATGGCTACACCTTC
abundance: few; v_gene: TRBV6-2/TRBV6-3; d_gene: -; j_gene: TRBJ1-1; CDR3aa: CASRGPLGDIIGREAFF; CDR3nt: TGTGCCAGCCGCGGGCCCCTAGGAGACATTATCGGTAGAGAAGCTTTCTTT
abundance: -; v_gene: TRBV7-3; d_gene: -; j_gene: TRBJ2-7; CDR3aa: CASATGAFEEQYF; CDR3nt: TGTGCCAGCGCCACTGGGGCCTTTGAGGAGCAGTACTTC
abundance: few; v_gene: TRBV5-4; d_gene: -; j_gene: TRBJ2-7; CDR3aa: CASSSDYREQYF; CDR3nt: TGTGCCAGCAGTTCCGATTACCGGGAGCAGTACTTC
abundance: -; v_gene: TRBV12-3/TRBV12-4; d_gene: -; j_gene: TRBJ2-1; CDR3aa: CATASTSFTNEQFF; CDR3nt: TGTGCCACCGCCTCAACGTCCTTCACAAATGAGCAGTTCTTC
abundance: few; v_gene: TRBV12-3/TRBV12-4; d_gene: -; j_gene: TRBJ2-2; CDR3aa: CASIPGQSNTGELFF; CDR3nt: TGTGCCAGCATCCCAGGACAATCGAACACCGGGGAGCTGTTTTTT
abundance: -; v_gene: TRBV7-9; d_gene: TRBD2; j_gene: TRBJ2-7; CDR3aa: CASSNQGLAVYEQYF; CDR3nt: TGTGCCAGCAGCAACCAGGGACTAGCCGTCTACGAGCAGTACTTC
abundance: many; v_gene: TRBV5-5; d_gene: -; j_gene: TRBJ2-3; CDR3aa: CASSLASVWGTLTDTQYF; CDR3nt: TGTGCCAGCAGCTTGGCCAGTGTCTGGGGGACGCTCACAGATACGCAGTATTTT
abundance: few; v_gene: TRBV5-1; d_gene: TRBD2; j_gene: TRBJ2-1; CDR3aa: CASSLALAGAVEQFF; CDR3nt: TGCGCCAGCAGCTTGGCACTGGCGGGAGCGGTTGAGCAGTTCTTC
abundance: few; v_gene: TRBV29-1; d_gene: -; j_gene: TRBJ2-4; CDR3aa: CSVEDGGAKNIQYF; CDR3nt: TGCAGCGTTGAGGACGGAGGAGCCAAAAACATTCAGTACTTC
abundance: few; v_gene: TRBV5-1; d_gene: -; j_gene: TRBJ2-7; CDR3aa: CASSSGNDYEQYF; CDR3nt: TGCGCCAGCAGCTCAGGGAACGACTACGAGCAGTACTTC
abundance: -; v_gene: TRBV20-1; d_gene: -; j_gene: TRBJ1-5; CDR3aa: CSAKGLGRDQPQHF; CDR3nt: TGCAGTGCTAAGGGTCTGGGACGGGATCAGCCCCAGCATTTT
abundance: -; v_gene: TRBV10-3; d_gene: -; j_gene: TRBJ2-5; CDR3aa: CAVTALADQETQYF; CDR3nt: TGTGCCGTTACCGCGTTAGCGGACCAAGAGACCCAGTACTTC
abundance: few; v_gene: TRBV5-4; d_gene: -; j_gene: TRBJ2-3; CDR3aa: CASSLDVGPRTDTQYF; CDR3nt: TGTGCCAGCAGCTTGGATGTGGGACCCCGCACAGATACGCAGTATTTT
abundance: -; v_gene: TRBV6-1; d_gene: TRBD1; j_gene: TRBJ2-7; CDR3aa: CASSPHGSTGIYEQYF; CDR3nt: TGTGCCAGCAGCCCCCACGGGTCGACAGGGATCTACGAGCAGTACTTC
abundance: many; v_gene: TRBV7-2; d_gene: -; j_gene: TRBJ2-2; CDR3aa: CASSTGQGFVGELFF; CDR3nt: TGTGCCAGCAGCACAGGCCAGGGGTTTGTCGGGGAGCTGTTTTTT
abundance: -; v_gene: TRBV4-3; d_gene: TRBD2; j_gene: TRBJ2-1; CDR3aa: CASSQAAGGIHEQFF; CDR3nt: TGCGCCAGCAGCCAAGCTGCGGGAGGGATCCATGAGCAGTTCTTC